This TCR beta chain was sequenced during a study of blood T cells in healthy people across ages (dated by TCRdb to between 2014 and 2017). Turning to the overall study: Template switching captured roughly one uniquely barcoded TCR beta cDNA molecule per two T cells in model experiments. To track age-related changes in TCR beta repertoire diversity, the study relied on deep sequencing normalized with unique cDNA molecular identifiers. The donors were divided into four age groups: young (average around 17 years), middle-aged (about 39), aged (approximately 62) and long-lived (about 80). Donors of different ages were randomly distributed across sequencing lanes to avoid experimental bias. For two donors (one aged 18 to 30 and one aged 80 or older), the study analyzed two additional independent replicas of 1 million unique cDNA reads from the same blood draw.

The CDR3 goes from the cysteine to the phenylalanine over 15 residues. Here the CDR3 DNA is all that survives: 45 bases in frame from base 1. V loses 3 bases of germline sequence and J loses 7 bases, and the interval between the two ends is 19 bases. The CDR1 and CDR2 encoded by the germline V gene are SGHTA and FQGTGA. What the authors observed across the whole study: The long-lived group showed more naive CD4+ T cells, fewer expanded clones and increased TCR diversity than the aged group, suggesting age selection. Since profiling was done on bulk unsorted PBMCs, naive and antigen-experienced compartments could not be conclusively compared. The CMV infection status of donors was not known, potentially confounding age-related changes in expanded clonotypes. The percentage of naive T cells measured by flow cytometry correlated strongly with observed TCR beta diversity. Observed TCR beta diversity per million T cells fell roughly linearly with age, and a significant reduction was already apparent by age around 40. Estimates of total diversity from one million sequenced T cells were regarded as lower bounds and underestimates.

Libraries were made using 5' RACE. Sequenced on an Illumina HiSeq 2500. The second PCR ran for about 7 to 11 cycles and used a J-beta primer mix along with a sample-barcoded 5' primer. A unique molecular identifier was introduced onto each TCR beta cDNA molecule by a template-switch 5' adaptor carrying 12 random nucleotides. Each sample yielded at least 2.5 million CDR3-containing paired-end reads. All of the RNA was converted into first-strand cDNA using the Mint cDNA synthesis kit, with a TRBC-specific oligonucleotide serving as the primer. Following uracil-DNA glycosylase treatment, all cDNA underwent a first 18-cycle PCR with the universal primers M1SS and BC2_uni_R. Per the original workflow: Each sample was normalized by randomly selecting 1 million high-quality reads, each carrying a distinct molecular identifier. Reads sharing molecular identifiers were discarded rather than binned into consensus sequences. CDR3 identification, clonotype clustering and error correction used MiTCR with a Q25 quality threshold and the strictest error-elimination algorithm. A nonparametric unseen species model with Euler transformation was used to estimate a lower bound on total TCR beta diversity. Using fastp trimming at Q25 and MiXCR clonotype assembly, TCRdb reanalyzed the public sequencing data and kept in-frame beta chains. Rows with one shared CDR3 protein collapse into an entry with the most common genes and DNA. The V and J calls follow TCRdb's processing rather than the paper's. In this sample the table shows approximately 900,000 distinct CDR3 sequences, roughly 52% of which occur a single time. In total, the top ten clones hold about an eighth of the sample.

The donors were roughly 40 Caucasian individuals from Russia, aged 6 to 90 years, who were systemically healthy. About 10 milliliters of peripheral blood were collected from each donor into EDTA-treated Vacutainer tubes. Ficoll-Paque density-gradient centrifugation was used to isolate PBMCs, with at least 6.5 million per sample. Trizol reagent was used to extract total RNA from PBMCs, with at least 6 micrograms per sample. For every donor, flow cytometry on a PBMC aliquot measured the percentage of naive CD45RAhigh/CD27high T cells. Concerning this clonotype: No antigen is known for it. Base qualities are not provided; no much larger clone lies one nucleotide away.

Recombination linked TRBV7-3 to TRBJ2-7; the D gene is unclear. This clonotype originated in a man between 25 and 39 years old in good health. The sequencing input was blood. The DNA reads as follows: TGTGCCAGCAGCTTCTCAACTAATTCCTACAATGAGCAGTACTTC. Its translation reads: CASSFSTNSYNEQYF.